The T cell receptor (beta chain) described here comes from a study of T cells in Graves' hyperthyroidism and ophthalmopathy. At the level of the study: Before treatment of any kind, peripheral blood was taken at initial diagnosis. Whole-study findings and limits: The authors' 13 V-J model separated ophthalmopathy from stable hyperthyroidism.

Uncontrolled infection, other autoimmune disease, pregnancy or lactation barred patients from enrollment. The source of the PBMCs was around 10 ml of fresh peripheral blood. Germline CDR1 GTSNPN, CDR2 SVGIG (reference sequence). The CDR3 contains 11 residues. What was amplified from RNA transcripts were TCR beta CDR3 regions. An initial round of RT-PCR targeting the TCR CDR3 relied on the HTBI primer set. TCRdb passed the multiplex PCR reads through MiXCR, listing each CDR3 protein once. The sample has 350,000 to 400,000 distinct CDR3 sequences, under 15% seen once. As for this clonotype: What it recognizes is unknown. This may be a read error, as it is one base from a much larger clone.

Sequencing input: blood. This TCR was sampled from a woman between 25 and 40 years old with Graves' hyperthyroidism. The chain recombines TRBV30 with TRBJ1-2; D is undetermined. The CDR3 bases are TGTGCCTGGAGTGGTTTATATGGCCACACCTTC. It specifies CAWSGLYGHTF. Variable domain in full (rest from reference TRBV30 and TRBJ1-2): SQTIHQWPATLVQPVGSPLSLECTVEGTSNPNLYWYRQAAGRGLQLLFYSVGIGQISSEVPQNLSASRPQDRQFILSSKKLLLSDSGFYLCAWSGLYGHTFGSGTRLTVV.